The 26 T cell receptor beta chains given below trace back to one sample, sequenced in a study of shared clonotypes between healthy human individuals. TCRdb keeps only in-frame clones here, not all; method: immunoSEQ multiplex PCR. The repertoire holds about 2.4 million clones, with 90% to 95% as singletons. Sequencing was done on a sample of naive CD4+ T cells from PBMCs. Subset described: CD45RA+ positively selected. These receptors were taken from a man aged 18 to 29 in good health. Some clones in this sample may be carry-over from other donors' samples.

This clone came up once. The V call is TRBV28, the J call TRBJ2-7; D is undetermined. This CDR3 has 15 residues. Germline CDR1 is MDHEN and CDR2 is SYDVKM. V was trimmed by 3 bases and J by 7 bases, leaving 19 bases between them. The CDR3 region is CASSLERPSREEQYF. CDR3 bases: TGTGCCAGCAGTTTGGAGAGGCCCTCCCGAGAGGAGCAGTACTTC.

The genes are TRBV5-1 and TRBJ2-1, with 8 bases identical to TRBD1. The CDR3 contains 15 residues. Germline CDR1 is SGHRS and CDR2 is YFSETQ. V gave up 0 bases and J gave up 4 bases; unmatched junction bases: 3. DNA of the CDR3: TGCGCCAGCAGCTTGGAGGGACAGGCTTACAATGAGCAGTTCTTC. Protein: CASSLEGQAYNEQFF.

The gene calls are TRBV2 and TRBJ1-1; the D is unclear. The CDR3 contains 13 residues. Deletions cut 10 bases from V and 1 base from J, with 13 bases between. From germline, CDR1 is SNHLY and CDR2 FYNNEI. CDR3 nucleotide sequence: TGTGCCACAATCCGGGAGCCGAACACTGAAGCTTTCTTT. It translates to CATIREPNTEAFF. Filled out from reference TRBV2 and TRBJ1-1, the complete variable domain reads EPEVTQTPSHQVTQMGQEVILRCVPISNHLYFYWYRQILGQKVEFLVSFYNNEISEKSEIFDDQFSVERPDGSNFTLKIRSTKLEDSAMYFCATIREPNTEAFFGQGTRLTVV.

This chain uses TRBV7-3 with TRBJ2-3; 8 bases are shared with TRBD2. Looked up from germline, CDR1 is SGHTA and CDR2 is FQGTGA. CDR3 size: 15 residues. The J segment lost 2 bases and the V segment lost 4 bases, leaving 5 bases of the junction unmatched. CDR3 in DNA: TGTGCCAGCAGCTCCATAGCGGGATACACAGATACGCAGTATTTT. This translates into CASSSIAGYTDTQYF.

The CDR3 DNA follows: TGCAGCGTGGCGGAGACGAGGGCCTCCTACGAGCAGTACTTC. Translating it yields CSVAETRASYEQYF. The chain combines TRBV29-1 with TRBJ2-7, with TRBD2 as a possible D gene (5 bases). V lost 6 bases to trimming and J lost 0 bases, with 15 bases between them. The length of the CDR3 is 14 residues. Germline V gene sequence: CDR1 SQVTM, CDR2 ANQGSEA.

The rearrangement links TRBV28 to TRBJ1-4, with D tentatively TRBD1 (5 bases). Germline CDR1 and CDR2: MDHEN and SYDVKM. V lost 6 bases, J lost 8 bases, and 13 bases lay in between. CDR3 length equals 13 residues. Here the CDR3 DNA reads TGTGCCAGCAGGACAGCCAGCCGGGAAAAACTGTTTTTT. Protein sequence: CASRTASREKLFF.

The rearrangement joins TRBV7-9 to TRBJ2-7, with 10 nucleotides matching TRBD2. The CDR3 is 16 amino acids. Per the germline V gene, CDR1 is SEHNR and CDR2 is FQNEAQ (reference sequence). The junction had 15 bases not matched to a gene; V was cut back by 10 bases and J by 3 bases. The CDR3 coding sequence is TGTGCCACAACAAGATTAGCGGGAGGAGATTTCTACGAGCAGTACTTC. Encoded protein: CATTRLAGGDFYEQYF.

This clone was counted a single time. This chain connects TRBV5-5 to TRBJ2-7, with 9 nucleotides matching TRBD2. CDR3 length: 14 residues. Trimming at V came to 2 bases and at J to 3 bases, leaving 3 bases not matched to a gene. Germline lookup yields CDR1 SGHKS and CDR2 YYEKEE (reference sequence). DNA of the CDR3: TGTGCCAGCAGCTTCTCAGCGGGAGGCTACGAGCAGTACTTC. Protein product: CASSFSAGGYEQYF.

The chain recombines TRBV7-2 with TRBJ1-1; unclear D gene. Germline CDR1 reads SGHTA; CDR2 reads FQGNSA. CDR3 length equals 14 residues. Trimming shortened V by 5 bases and J by 0 bases, and 10 bases separated the two germline ends. The CDR3 DNA follows: TGTGCCAGCAGCCATGGGGTATTGAACACTGAAGCTTTCTTT. The encoded protein is CASSHGVLNTEAFF.

In DNA, the CDR3 is TGTGCCAGCAGACAACTCAGGAGGCAAGAGACCCAGTACTTC. Translation gives CASRQLRRQETQYF. The gene calls are TRBV21-1 and TRBJ2-5; no check of the table's D call, TRBD2, against the DNA was made. TRBV21-1 represents a pseudogene. The CDR3 contains 14 residues.

This clone appeared once. This rearrangement joins TRBV30 to TRBJ1-4; possible D gene TRBD1, 5 bases. Per the germline V gene, CDR1 is GTSNPN and CDR2 is SVGIG (reference sequence). This CDR3 has 13 residues. The V and J ends lost 1 base and 6 bases respectively, with 9 bases between them. The CDR3 DNA sequence: TGTGCCTGGAGTGAAGGGGTCTATGAAAAACTGTTTTTT. Translation: CAWSEGVYEKLFF.

J is TRBJ2-2 and V is TRBV11-2, with unresolved D. V dropped 5 bases and J dropped 6 bases, with 19 bases sitting between them. Germline V CDR1 and CDR2: SGHAT, FQNNGV. This CDR3 has 16 amino acids. The CDR3 protein is CASSEGGGSAAGELFF. The DNA of the CDR3 is TGTGCCAGCAGCGAAGGCGGTGGCTCGGCGGCCGGGGAGCTGTTTTTT.

In its sample, this clone was seen once. The chain is built from TRBV5-1 and TRBJ2-1; no reliable D call. The ends were cut back, 0 bases at V and 0 bases at J, with 7 bases in the middle. The CDR3 loop spans 15 amino acids. Germline lookup yields CDR1 SGHRS and CDR2 YFSETQ. CDR3 sequence (DNA): TGCGCCAGCAGCTTGGTTACAAGCTCCTACAATGAGCAGTTCTTC. Protein: CASSLVTSSYNEQFF.

The chain couples TRBV19 to TRBJ2-7; TRBD1 matches at 8 bases. Unmatched junction bases numbered 8, after V lost 7 bases and J lost 0 bases. This CDR3 has 15 amino acids. Germline CDR1 is LNHDA and CDR2 is SQIVND (reference sequence). CDR3: CASTPGQDNSYEQYF. The CDR3 coding sequence is TGTGCCAGTACCCCGGGACAGGACAACTCCTACGAGCAGTACTTC.

V is TRBV7-9 and J is TRBJ2-2, with TRBD2 matching 9 bases. The CDR3 extends over 14 amino acids. Germline lookup yields CDR1 SEHNR and CDR2 FQNEAQ (reference sequence). V dropped 8 bases and J dropped 5; count of bases not matched to a gene: 6. The CDR3 DNA reads as TGTGCCAGCGGCGGGACTAGCTTAACCGGGGAGCTGTTTTTT. Protein product: CASGGTSLTGELFF.

The CDR3 loop reads CASSLMGLAGAYQETQYF. The CDR3 DNA reads as TGTGCCAGCAGCTTAATGGGACTAGCGGGGGCGTACCAAGAGACCCAGTACTTC. V and J are TRBV7-9 and TRBJ2-5, with TRBD2 identical over 14 bases. This CDR3 has 18 amino acids. After removal of 2 bases from V and 0 bases from J, the junction contained 5 bases not matched to a gene. Germline CDR1 is SEHNR and CDR2 is FQNEAQ (reference sequence).

This rearrangement joins TRBV7-3 to TRBJ1-1; D gene uncertain. This CDR3 comprises 13 residues. Germline CDR1 reads SGHTA; CDR2 reads FQGTGA. The V end lost 3 bases, the J end lost 1 base, and 6 bases lay between the germline ends. The CDR3 DNA is TGTGCCAGCAGCTTTTATCCGAACACTGAAGCTTTCTTT. Its translation: CASSFYPNTEAFF.

This chain connects TRBV29-1 to TRBJ2-1, with 7 bases identical to TRBD2. V trimming: 6 bases; J trimming: 9 bases; junction bases outside the gene matches: 2. This CDR3 has 10 residues. Per germline, CDR1 SQVTM and CDR2 ANQGSEA. The CDR3: CSVTSFEQFF. CDR3 in DNA: TGCAGCGTGACTAGCTTTGAGCAGTTCTTC.

This chain connects TRBV6-1 to TRBJ1-4; a possible D gene is TRBD1 (5 bases). The CDR3 has 12 residues. Germline V gene lookup returns CDR1 MNHNS and CDR2 SASEGT. The V gene lost 11 bases and the J gene lost 8 bases, with 15 bases spanning the gap. The CDR3 bases are TGTGCCTCCGATCGGGGGGACGAAAAACTGTTTTTT. It specifies CASDRGDEKLFF.

The chain uses TRBV18 and TRBJ1-1; possible D gene TRBD1, 6 bases. Per the germline V gene, CDR1 is KGHSH and CDR2 is LQKENI. V was clipped by 2 bases and J by 0 bases, with 16 bases between them. The CDR3 runs to 17 residues. This CDR3 reads CASSPRVGQLMNTEAFF. The DNA for the CDR3 is TGTGCCAGCTCACCAAGGGTAGGACAGCTCATGAACACTGAAGCTTTCTTT.

The chain joins TRBV6-5 to TRBJ2-3; D is uncertain. Trimming shortened V by 7 bases and J by 6 bases, and 11 bases separated the two germline ends. The CDR3 extends over 12 amino acids. CDR1 MNHEY and CDR2 SVGAGI come from the germline V gene. The CDR3: CASTAPSDTQYF. CDR3 nucleotides: TGTGCCAGCACCGCTCCCTCGGATACGCAGTATTTT.

The genes are TRBV7-2 and TRBJ2-7, with TRBD2 matching 13 bases. V was clipped by 4 bases and J by 2 bases; unmatched bases: 11. The CDR3 runs 18 residues. The germline CDR1 and CDR2 sequences are SGHTA and FQGNSA. This chain's CDR3 is CASSSLPGLAGAPYEQYF. CDR3 coding DNA: TGTGCCAGCAGCTCGCTACCTGGACTAGCGGGAGCTCCCTACGAGCAGTACTTC. Complete variable domain (other parts from reference TRBV7-2 and TRBJ2-7): GAGVSQSPSNKVTEKGKDVELRCDPISGHTALYWYRQSLGQGLEFLIYFQGNSAPDKSGLPSDRFSAERTGGSVSTLTIQRTQQEDSAVYLCASSSLPGLAGAPYEQYFGPGTRLTVT.

V and J are TRBV10-2 and TRBJ2-1; tentative D call: TRBD1 (6 bases). This CDR3 region has 16 residues. The V end was cut by 6 bases, the J end by 0 bases, with 15 bases between. Per the germline V gene, CDR1 is WSHSY and CDR2 is SAAADI. CDR3 coding DNA: TGCGCCAGCAGGAGGTGGCAGGGGAACTCCTACAATGAGCAGTTCTTC. Its translation is CASRRWQGNSYNEQFF.

Notes on this clone: Within the sample, other DNA sequences also encode this same CDR3. The V and J genes are TRBV7-9 and TRBJ2-7; D is unclear. The CDR3 runs to 12 residues. The V end was cut by 4 bases, the J end by 3 bases, with 7 bases between. Per germline, CDR1 SEHNR and CDR2 FQNEAQ (reference sequence). CDR3 sequence: CASSSNSYEQYF. In DNA, the CDR3 is TGTGCCAGCAGCTCGAATAGCTACGAGCAGTACTTC.

DNA for the CDR3: TGTGCCAGCAGCTTGGAGCCGAACTACGAGCAGTACTTC. Its translation: CASSLEPNYEQYF. The chain links TRBV5-8 to TRBJ2-7; D is undetermined. The CDR3 length is 13 residues. V was clipped by 0 bases and J by 3 bases, with 7 bases between them. Germline-derived CDR1 and CDR2 are SGHTS and YDEGEE.

The chain is built from TRBV27 and TRBJ2-3; D is unresolved. The CDR3 runs to 15 residues. V lost 6 bases to trimming and J lost 2 bases, with 15 bases between them. Germline-derived CDR1 and CDR2 are MNHEY and SMNVEV (reference sequence). CDR3 in amino acids: CASRVRTDSTDTQYF. DNA for the CDR3: TGTGCCAGCAGGGTCCGGACGGATTCCACAGATACGCAGTATTTT.